This is a list of T cell receptor beta chains from one sample in a study of a mutant IDH1 vaccine in newly diagnosed glioma. Generated by immunoSEQ multiplex PCR, the TCRdb table keeps only in-frame clones and is missing some. This table holds about 52,000 clones, 90% to 95% found once. Their cognate antigens are unknown. The sample in question was PBMCs, obtained from a glioma patient whose treatment included an IDH1 peptide vaccine. The receptors were gathered from a man aged 50 or older with glioma. Both conserved end residues are part of each CDR3. The order of the fields is D gene, CDR3 length, clone size, J gene, V gene, CDR3 DNA, CDR3 protein. A D gene is named only where the DNA matches it firmly. Clone size is given for some rows only: seen once, a few or many times, or a class if the clone is expanded.

NA,17,NA,TRBJ2-4,TRBV27,TGTGCCAGCAGTTCCTCGGTGGAGATTTTGGCCAAAAACATTCAGTACTTC,CASSSSVEILAKNIQYF
NA,13,NA,TRBJ2-7,TRBV6-5,TGTGCCAGCTCCAAAGGAGGCCCCTACGAGCAGTACTTC,CASSKGGPYEQYF
NA,15,NA,TRBJ2-1,TRBV5-1,TGCGCCAGCAGCTTGGACCCGCTTCGAAACAATGAGCAGTTCTTC,CASSLDPLRNNEQFF
NA,13,NA,TRBJ1-1,TRBV9,TGTGCCAGCAGCGTTGTCAAGAACACTGAAGCTTTCTTT,CASSVVKNTEAFF
TRBD2,16,NA,TRBJ2-7,TRBV15,TGTGCCACCAGCAGAGATCGGAGCGGGAGGCCCGACGAGCAGTACTTC,CATSRDRSGRPDEQYF
TRBD1,16,NA,TRBJ1-1,TRBV6-5,TGTGCCAGCAGTTACCCGTTAGGACAGGGGAAGACTGAAGCTTTCTTT,CASSYPLGQGKTEAFF
NA,14,NA,TRBJ1-6,TRBV5-5,TGTGCCAGCAGCAGGGACACAGATAATTCACCCCTCCACTTT,CASSRDTDNSPLHF
TRBD1,15,once,TRBJ2-1,TRBV15,TGTGCCACCAGCAGAGCCGACAGGGTCTACAATGAGCAGTTCTTC,CATSRADRVYNEQFF
TRBD1,15,NA,TRBJ2-5,TRBV7-8,TGTGCCAGCAGCCCAGCGACAGGGGTCCGGGAGACCCAGTACTTC,CASSPATGVRETQYF
NA,14,NA,TRBJ2-7,TRBV25-1,TGTGCCAGCAGGGCGCCCCAACAGCGTGGCGAGCAGTACTTC,CASRAPQQRGEQYF
TRBD1,14,NA,TRBJ1-4,TRBV30,TGTGCCTGGAACAGGGGAAGTACTAATGAAAAACTGTTTTTT,CAWNRGSTNEKLFF
TRBD2,18,NA,TRBJ2-2,TRBV5-4,TGTGCCAGCAGCTCACTCACTAGCGGGTCATTGGAAACCGGGGAGCTGTTTTTT,CASSSLTSGSLETGELFF
NA,15,NA,TRBJ1-2,TRBV5-3,TGTGCCAGAAGCCCCCTAGGGAGCTCCTTTTATGGCTACACCTTC,CARSPLGSSFYGYTF
NA,16,NA,TRBJ2-2,TRBV7-9,TGTGCCAGCAGTCGACCCTCCGGGGGGAACACCGGGGAGCTGTTTTTT,CASSRPSGGNTGELFF
TRBD1,15,NA,TRBJ2-7,TRBV27,TGTGCCAGCAGTTTAGGGACAGCACTTCCCTACGAGCAGTACTTC,CASSLGTALPYEQYF
TRBD1,15,NA,TRBJ1-5,TRBV5-1,TGCGCCAGCAGCTTGGGGCAGGGGGCTCATCAGCCCCAGCATTTT,CASSLGQGAHQPQHF
NA,13,NA,TRBJ1-2,TRBV5-1,TGCGCCAGCAGCTTGGGGAGGGGACGCCACTACACCTTC,CASSLGRGRHYTF
NA,18,NA,TRBJ2-6,TRBV29-1,TGCAGCGTAGTAACCGGGACAAGGTTTACCACTGGGGCCAACGTCCTGACTTTC,CSVVTGTRFTTGANVLTF
NA,16,NA,TRBJ1-6,TRBV27,TGTGCCAGCAGTTTCCGCCGGACAGCCTTCAATTCACCCCTCCACTTT,CASSFRRTAFNSPLHF
TRBD1,15,NA,TRBJ1-5,TRBV28,TGTGCCAGCAGTTTGACAGGGAGGGGCAATCAGCCCCAGCATTTT,CASSLTGRGNQPQHF
NA,13,NA,TRBJ1-4,TRBV7-2,TGTGCCAGCAGCTTCGGCAGAGGTGAAAAACTGTTTTTT,CASSFGRGEKLFF
NA,15,NA,TRBJ2-7,TRBV5-1,TGCGCCAGCAGCTTGGCCGCAGGGAGCTCCTACGAGCAGTACTTC,CASSLAAGSSYEQYF
TRBD2,16,NA,TRBJ2-7,TRBV5-1,TGCGCCAGCAGCTTGGTCGGTAGCGGGATCTCCTACGAGCAGTACTTC,CASSLVGSGISYEQYF
TRBD2,18,NA,TRBJ2-1,TRBV5-1,TGCGCCAGCAGCTCTAAGGCACTAGCGGGACCCTACGGGAATGAGCAGTTCTTC,CASSSKALAGPYGNEQFF
NA,16,NA,TRBJ2-7,TRBV4-2,TGTGCCAGCAGCCAAGAAGGTCAACGGGGCCCCTACGAGCAGTACTTC,CASSQEGQRGPYEQYF
TRBD2,16,NA,TRBJ2-1,TRBV28,TGTGCCAGCAGTTTTACTACCAGCGGGAACTACAATGAGCAGTTCTTC,CASSFTTSGNYNEQFF
NA,13,NA,TRBJ2-2,TRBV30,TGTGCCTGGAGTGCCCTTTCGGTGGGGGAGCTGTTTTTT,CAWSALSVGELFF
NA,17,NA,TRBJ2-2,TRBV18,TGTGCCAGCTCACCACAGGGATCTTCACAGGGCTCCGGGGAGCTGTTTTTT,CASSPQGSSQGSGELFF
TRBD2,19,NA,TRBJ2-1,TRBV15,TGTGCCACCAGCCCACCGGGGGAAAGCGGGGGTTACTCCTACAATGAGCAGTTCTTC,CATSPPGESGGYSYNEQFF
NA,15,NA,TRBJ1-5,TRBV6-1,TGTGCCAGCAGTTTGGGGCACGGGGACAATCAGCCCCAGCATTTT,CASSLGHGDNQPQHF
NA,13,NA,TRBJ1-2,TRBV29-1,TGCAGCGTTGAAGGTGGAGGGGAGCGTGGCTACACCTTC,CSVEGGGERGYTF
NA,15,NA,TRBJ2-1,TRBV6-4,TGTGCCCGGGACATTAGCAGAAACTCCTACAATGAGCAGTTCTTC,CARDISRNSYNEQFF
NA,18,NA,TRBJ1-1,TRBV7-9,TGTGCCAGCTCTACCTATCAGGTACCGGGACAAATGAACACTGAAGCTTTCTTT,CASSTYQVPGQMNTEAFF
TRBD1,12,NA,TRBJ2-7,TRBV19,TGTGCCAACGGGACAGGGCCCTACGAGCAGTACTTC,CANGTGPYEQYF
NA,17,NA,TRBJ2-1,TRBV7-8,TGTGCCAGCAGCCTCAACGTCGCGCGGGGCCCCTCCAATGAGCAGTTCTTC,CASSLNVARGPSNEQFF
NA,16,NA,TRBJ2-3,TRBV9,TGTGCCAGCAGCGTAGTAAGGGACAAATCGGTGGATACGCAGTATTTT,CASSVVRDKSVDTQYF
TRBD1,15,NA,TRBJ2-7,TRBV11-2,TGTGCCAGCAGCTTAGGGGGACAGGGATACTACGAGCAGTACTTC,CASSLGGQGYYEQYF
NA,17,NA,TRBJ1-6,TRBV27,TGTGCCAGCAGTTTATCGCCCCGGGGGGCTGGACATTCACCCCTCCACTTT,CASSLSPRGAGHSPLHF
NA,11,NA,TRBJ1-4,TRBV20-1,TGCAGTGCTAGCGGCGGACCGGAGCGTGTCTTT,CSASGGPERVF
TRBD1,19,medium-sized,TRBJ1-5,TRBV2,TGTGCCAGCAGTGGAGGGCGAGGGGGCGCGAATCCTGGCAATCAGCCCCAGCATTTT,CASSGGRGGANPGNQPQHF